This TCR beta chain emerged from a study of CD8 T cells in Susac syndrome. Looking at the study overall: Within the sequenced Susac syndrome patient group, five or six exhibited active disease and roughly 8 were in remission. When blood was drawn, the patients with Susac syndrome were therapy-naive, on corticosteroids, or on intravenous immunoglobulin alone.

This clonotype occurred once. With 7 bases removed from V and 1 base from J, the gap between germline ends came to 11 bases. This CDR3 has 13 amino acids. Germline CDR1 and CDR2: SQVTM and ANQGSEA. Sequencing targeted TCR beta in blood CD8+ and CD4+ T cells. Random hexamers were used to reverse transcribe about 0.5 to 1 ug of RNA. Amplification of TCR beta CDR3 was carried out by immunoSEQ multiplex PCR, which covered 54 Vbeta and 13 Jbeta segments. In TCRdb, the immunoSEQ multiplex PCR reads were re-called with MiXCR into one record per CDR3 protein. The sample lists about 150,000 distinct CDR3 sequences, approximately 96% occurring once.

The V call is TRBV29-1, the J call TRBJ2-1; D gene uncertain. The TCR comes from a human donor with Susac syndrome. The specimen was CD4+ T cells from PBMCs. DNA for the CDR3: TGCAGCGGAGGAAGAACTTCCTACAATGAGCAGTTCTTC. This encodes CSGGRTSYNEQFF.